This T cell receptor (beta chain) was captured in a study of OX40 agonist ivuxolimab in advanced cancers. Looking at the study overall: Partial responses were achieved by three patients, of whom one had hepatocellular carcinoma and two had cutaneous melanoma.

The V gene lost 2 bases and the J gene lost 3 bases, with 21 bases spanning the gap. The CDR3 length is 17 residues. Germline CDR1 and CDR2: GTSNPN and SVGIG (reference sequence). Generated by immunoSEQ multiplex PCR, the TCRdb table keeps only in-frame clones and is missing some. The top ten clones hold roughly 0.4% of a sample with tens of thousands of clones, 82% of them seen once. Peripheral blood came from all dose cohorts at three timepoints. The sequences come from CD4+ or CD8+ T cells sorted from blood, collected in a trial of the OX40 agonist ivuxolimab. The chain recombines TRBV30 with TRBJ2-3; tentatively, D is TRBD2 (6 bases). The receptor was isolated from an adult with an advanced solid tumor such as melanoma, head and neck, liver or kidney cancer. CDR3 in amino acids: CAWSPLGGTLPTDTQYF. The CDR3 DNA reads as TGTGCCTGGAGTCCCTTGGGGGGAACACTACCAACAGATACGCAGTATTTT. Using reference TRBV30 and TRBJ2-3 for the parts outside the CDR3, the full variable domain is SQTIHQWPATLVQPVGSPLSLECTVEGTSNPNLYWYRQAAGRGLQLLFYSVGIGQISSEVPQNLSASRPQDRQFILSSKKLLLSDSGFYLCAWSPLGGTLPTDTQYFGPGTRLTVL.